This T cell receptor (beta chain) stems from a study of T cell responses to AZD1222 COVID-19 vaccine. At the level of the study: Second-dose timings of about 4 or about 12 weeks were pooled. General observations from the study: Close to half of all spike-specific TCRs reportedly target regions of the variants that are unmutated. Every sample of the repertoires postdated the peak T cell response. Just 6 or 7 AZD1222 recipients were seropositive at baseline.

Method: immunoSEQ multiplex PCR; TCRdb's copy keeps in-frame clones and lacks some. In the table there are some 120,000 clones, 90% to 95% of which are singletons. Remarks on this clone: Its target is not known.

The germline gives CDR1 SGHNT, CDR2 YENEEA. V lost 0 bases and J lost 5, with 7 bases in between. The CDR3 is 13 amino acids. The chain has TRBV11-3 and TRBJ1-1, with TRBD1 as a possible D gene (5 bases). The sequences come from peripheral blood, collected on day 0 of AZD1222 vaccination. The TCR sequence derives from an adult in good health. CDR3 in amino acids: CASSLDGGTEAFF. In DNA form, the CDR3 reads TGTGCCAGCAGCTTAGACGGGGGTACTGAAGCTTTCTTT.